The clone carrying this T cell receptor (beta chain) was recorded a few times. The sample is drawn from a study of regulatory T cells in long-lasting Graves disease. Time point in this sample: newly diagnosed GD, antithyroid drugs for less than 3 months. PBMC-derived RNA was used for the TCR library. Per American Thyroid Association guidelines, Graves' disease was diagnosed. A peripheral blood sample, roughly 8.5 milliliters in volume, was drawn into EDTA tubes. Researchers made TCR beta libraries by using iRepertoire HTBI primers and running Arm-PCR on CDR3 regions. TCRdb recomputed calls from the multiplex PCR reads with MiXCR, one row per CDR3 protein. The table lists 560,000 or so distinct CDR3 sequences, about 16% of them singletons. This same sample was also taken into another study, of T cells in Graves' hyperthyroidism and ophthalmopathy. As that report states: Calling Graves' hyperthyroidism stable meant ophthalmopathy did not progress within 18 months.

The material was peripheral blood mononuclear cells (PBMCs), obtained at new diagnosis, from a patient treated with antithyroid drugs. The receptor comes from a man between 18 and 35 years old with Graves disease.

The CDR3 loop is CASSQAYTDTQYF. For the CDR3, the DNA is TGTGCCAGCAGCCAAGCGTACACAGATACGCAGTATTTT. This sequence joins TRBV3-1 and TRBJ2-3, with D unclear. V lost 1 base, J lost 2 bases, and 4 bases lay in between. From germline, CDR1 is LGHDT and CDR2 YNNKEL (reference sequence). The CDR3 runs 13 residues.